This TCR beta chain was sequenced for a study of shared clonotypes between healthy human individuals. In the case of this clone: This sample also contains other DNA sequences that code for the same CDR3.

Sequenced by immunoSEQ multiplex PCR; TCRdb stores in-frame clones only, minus some. Of about 980,000 clones detected, approximately 76% appear once; the ten largest clones hold about 1.5%. The length of the CDR3 is 13 residues. The ends were cut back, 2 bases at V and 0 bases at J, with 3 bases in the middle. Germline values: CDR1 SGHAT, CDR2 FQNNGV. Sample: memory CD4+ T cells sorted from blood. Subset of the sample: CD45RA-negative fraction. The clonotype originates from a man between 18 and 35 years old in good health. The rearrangement links TRBV11-2 to TRBJ2-3; no firm D call. The chain's CDR3 is CASSLRSTDTQYF. As DNA, the CDR3 is TGTGCCAGCAGCTTACGTAGCACAGATACGCAGTATTTT.